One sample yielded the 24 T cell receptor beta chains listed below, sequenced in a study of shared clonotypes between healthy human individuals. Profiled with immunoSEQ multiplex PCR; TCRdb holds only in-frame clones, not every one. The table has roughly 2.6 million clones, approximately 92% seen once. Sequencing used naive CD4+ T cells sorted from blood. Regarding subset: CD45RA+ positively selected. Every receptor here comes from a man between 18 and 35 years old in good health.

The CDR3 sequence is CASTLTGTTEAFF. The CDR3 DNA follows: TGTGCCAGCACCTTGACAGGAACCACTGAAGCTTTCTTT. V is TRBV6-6 and J is TRBJ1-1; maybe TRBD1 (6 bases). CDR1 MNHNY and CDR2 SVGAGI come from the germline V gene (reference sequence). Trimming shortened V by 7 bases and J by 4 bases, and 13 bases separated the two germline ends. The CDR3 covers 13 residues.

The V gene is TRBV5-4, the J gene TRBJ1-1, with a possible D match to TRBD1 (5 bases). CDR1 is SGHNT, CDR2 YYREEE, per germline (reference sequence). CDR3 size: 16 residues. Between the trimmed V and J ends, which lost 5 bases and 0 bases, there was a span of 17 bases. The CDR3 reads CASSLMRGSMNTEAFF. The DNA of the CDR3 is TGTGCCAGCAGTTTAATGAGGGGATCAATGAACACTGAAGCTTTCTTT. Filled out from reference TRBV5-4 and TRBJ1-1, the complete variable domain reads ETGVTQSPTHLIKTRGQQVTLRCSSQSGHNTVSWYQQALGQGPQFIFQYYREEENGRGNFPPRFSGLQFPNYSSELNVNALELDDSALYLCASSLMRGSMNTEAFFGQGTRLTVV.

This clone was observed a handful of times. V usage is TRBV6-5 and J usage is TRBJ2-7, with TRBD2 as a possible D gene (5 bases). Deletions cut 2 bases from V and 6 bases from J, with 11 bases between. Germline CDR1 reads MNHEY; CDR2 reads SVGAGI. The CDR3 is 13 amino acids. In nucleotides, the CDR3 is TGTGCCAGCAGTTACAGCGGAAGAGTCGAGCAGTACTTC. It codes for CASSYSGRVEQYF.

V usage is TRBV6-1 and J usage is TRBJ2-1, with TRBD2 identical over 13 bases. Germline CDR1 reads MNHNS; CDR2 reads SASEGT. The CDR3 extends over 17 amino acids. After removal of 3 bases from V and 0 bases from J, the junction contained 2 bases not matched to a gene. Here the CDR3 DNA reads TGTGCCAGCAGTGAGGGACTAGCGGGAAGCTCCTACAATGAGCAGTTCTTC. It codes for CASSEGLAGSSYNEQFF.

The CDR3 coding sequence is TGTGCCAGCAGCGTAGTGGGGGTCTCTCGGGATACGCAGTATTTT. It is translated as CASSVVGVSRDTQYF. The chain couples TRBV9 to TRBJ2-3; tentatively, D is TRBD1 or TRBD2 (5 bases each). The CDR3 covers 15 residues. CDR1 and CDR2 from the germline V gene are SGDLS and YYNGEE. V was pared by 0 bases and J by 6 bases, with 14 bases between.

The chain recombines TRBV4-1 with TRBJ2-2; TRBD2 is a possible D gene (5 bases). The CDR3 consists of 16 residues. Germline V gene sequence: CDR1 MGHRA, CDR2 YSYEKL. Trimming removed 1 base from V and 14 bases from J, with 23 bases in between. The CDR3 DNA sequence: TGCGCCAGCAGCCAAGTTCTTAACAAAAATACCGGGAAACTGTTTTTT. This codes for CASSQVLNKNTGKLFF.

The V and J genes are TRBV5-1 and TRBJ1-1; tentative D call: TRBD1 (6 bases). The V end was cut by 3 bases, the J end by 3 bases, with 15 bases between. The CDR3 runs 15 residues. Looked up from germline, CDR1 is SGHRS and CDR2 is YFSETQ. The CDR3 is CASSYVGGSYTEAFF. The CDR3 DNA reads TGCGCCAGCAGCTATGTAGGGGGGTCGTACACTGAAGCTTTCTTT.

CDR3 in amino acids: CASSQDPGVAGGNEQYF. The DNA of the CDR3 is TGCGCCAGCAGCCAAGATCCTGGGGTAGCGGGAGGGAACGAGCAGTACTTC. V and J are TRBV4-1 and TRBJ2-7; 11 bases fit TRBD2. The germline CDR1 and CDR2 sequences are MGHRA and YSYEKL. This CDR3 is 17 amino acids long. V lost 0 bases, J lost 5 bases, and 9 bases stayed unmatched.

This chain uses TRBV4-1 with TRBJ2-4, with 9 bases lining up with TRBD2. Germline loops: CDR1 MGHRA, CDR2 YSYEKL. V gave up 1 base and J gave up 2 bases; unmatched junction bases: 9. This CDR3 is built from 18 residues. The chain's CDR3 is CASSQGRSGGSTKNIQYF. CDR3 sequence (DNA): TGCGCCAGCAGCCAAGGAAGGAGCGGGGGGAGCACCAAAAACATTCAGTACTTC.

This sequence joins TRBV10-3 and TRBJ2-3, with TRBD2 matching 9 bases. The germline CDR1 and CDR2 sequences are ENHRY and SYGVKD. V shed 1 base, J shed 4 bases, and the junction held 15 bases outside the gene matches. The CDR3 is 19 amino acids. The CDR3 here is CAISEFPSWAGGPSDTQYF. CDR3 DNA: TGTGCCATCAGTGAGTTCCCCTCCTGGGCGGGAGGGCCATCAGATACGCAGTATTTT.

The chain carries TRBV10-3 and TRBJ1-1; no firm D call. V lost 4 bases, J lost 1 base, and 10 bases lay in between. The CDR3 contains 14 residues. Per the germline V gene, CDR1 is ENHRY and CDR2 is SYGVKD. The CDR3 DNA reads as TGTGCCATCAGTGGGGCGGGAGCGAACACTGAAGCTTTCTTT. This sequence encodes CAISGAGANTEAFF.

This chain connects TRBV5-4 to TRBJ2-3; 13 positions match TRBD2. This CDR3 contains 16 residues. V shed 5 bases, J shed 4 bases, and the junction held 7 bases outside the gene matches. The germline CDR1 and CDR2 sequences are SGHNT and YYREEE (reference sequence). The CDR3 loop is CASRGTSGAVADTQYF. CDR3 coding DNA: TGTGCCAGCAGGGGGACTAGCGGGGCCGTGGCAGATACGCAGTATTTT. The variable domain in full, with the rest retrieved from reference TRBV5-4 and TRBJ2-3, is ETGVTQSPTHLIKTRGQQVTLRCSSQSGHNTVSWYQQALGQGPQFIFQYYREEENGRGNFPPRFSGLQFPNYSSELNVNALELDDSALYLCASRGTSGAVADTQYFGPGTRLTVL.

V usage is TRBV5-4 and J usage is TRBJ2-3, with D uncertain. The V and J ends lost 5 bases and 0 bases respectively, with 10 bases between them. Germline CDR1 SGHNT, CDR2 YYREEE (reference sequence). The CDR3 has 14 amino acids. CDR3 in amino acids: CASREGYSTDTQYF. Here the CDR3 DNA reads TGTGCCAGCAGGGAAGGCTATAGCACAGATACGCAGTATTTT.

CDR3 sequence reads: CASSEYSGVDQPQHF. Written as DNA, the CDR3 is TGTGCCAGCAGTGAATATTCAGGGGTCGACCAGCCCCAGCATTTT. The chain has TRBV25-1 and TRBJ1-5; perhaps TRBD1 as D (6 bases). The V end was cut by 0 bases, the J end by 7 bases, with 13 bases between. The CDR3 loop spans 15 amino acids. Germline loops: CDR1 MGHDK, CDR2 SYGVNS.

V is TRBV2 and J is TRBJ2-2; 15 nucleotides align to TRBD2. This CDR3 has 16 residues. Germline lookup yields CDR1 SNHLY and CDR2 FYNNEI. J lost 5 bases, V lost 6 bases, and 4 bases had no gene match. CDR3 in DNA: TGTGCCAGCAGAGGACTAGCGGGGGGGCAGACCGGGGAGCTGTTTTTT. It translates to CASRGLAGGQTGELFF.

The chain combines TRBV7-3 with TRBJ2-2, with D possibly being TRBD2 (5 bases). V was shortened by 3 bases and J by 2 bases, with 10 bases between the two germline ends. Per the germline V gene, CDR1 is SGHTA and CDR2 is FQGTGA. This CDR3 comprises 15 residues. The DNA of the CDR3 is TGTGCCAGCAGCTTCAGCGGCCCAAACACCGGGGAGCTGTTTTTT. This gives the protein CASSFSGPNTGELFF.

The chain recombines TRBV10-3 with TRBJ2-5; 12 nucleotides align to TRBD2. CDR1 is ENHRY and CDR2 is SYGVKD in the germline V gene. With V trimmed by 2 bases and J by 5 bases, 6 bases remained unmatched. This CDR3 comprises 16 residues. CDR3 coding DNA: TGTGCCATCAGTGAGACAGGACTAGCGGGATTGGAGACCCAGTACTTC. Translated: CAISETGLAGLETQYF.

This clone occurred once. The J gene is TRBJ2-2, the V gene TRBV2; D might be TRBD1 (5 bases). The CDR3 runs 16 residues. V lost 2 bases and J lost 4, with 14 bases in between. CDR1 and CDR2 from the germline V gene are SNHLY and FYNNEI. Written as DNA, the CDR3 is TGTGCCAGCAGTGAATCGACAAGGACACTCACCGGGGAGCTGTTTTTT. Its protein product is CASSESTRTLTGELFF.

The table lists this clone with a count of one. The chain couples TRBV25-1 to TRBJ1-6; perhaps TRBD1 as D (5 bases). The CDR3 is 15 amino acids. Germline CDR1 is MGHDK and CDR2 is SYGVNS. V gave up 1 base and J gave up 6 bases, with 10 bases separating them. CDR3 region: CASSEFGTGNSPLHF. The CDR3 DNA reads TGTGCCAGCAGTGAATTCGGGACCGGTAATTCACCCCTCCACTTT.

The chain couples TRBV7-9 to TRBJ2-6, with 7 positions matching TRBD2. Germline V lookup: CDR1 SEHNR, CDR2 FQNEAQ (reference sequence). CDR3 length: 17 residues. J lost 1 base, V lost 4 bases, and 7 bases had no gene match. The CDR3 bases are TGTGCCAGCAGCTCCCGGGGGGAAAGGTCTGGGGCCAACGTCCTGACTTTC. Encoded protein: CASSSRGERSGANVLTF.

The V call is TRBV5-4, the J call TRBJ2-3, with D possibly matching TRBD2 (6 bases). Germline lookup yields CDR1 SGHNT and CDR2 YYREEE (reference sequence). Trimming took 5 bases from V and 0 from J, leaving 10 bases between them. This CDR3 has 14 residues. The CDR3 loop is CASSWDFSTDTQYF. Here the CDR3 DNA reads TGTGCCAGCAGTTGGGACTTTAGCACAGATACGCAGTATTTT.

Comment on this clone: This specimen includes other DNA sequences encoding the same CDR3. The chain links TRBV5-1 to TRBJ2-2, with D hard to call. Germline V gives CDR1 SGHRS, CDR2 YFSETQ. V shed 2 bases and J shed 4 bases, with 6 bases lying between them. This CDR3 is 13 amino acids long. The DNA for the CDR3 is TGCGCCAGCAGCTTTGGTGGCACCGGGGAGCTGTTTTTT. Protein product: CASSFGGTGELFF.

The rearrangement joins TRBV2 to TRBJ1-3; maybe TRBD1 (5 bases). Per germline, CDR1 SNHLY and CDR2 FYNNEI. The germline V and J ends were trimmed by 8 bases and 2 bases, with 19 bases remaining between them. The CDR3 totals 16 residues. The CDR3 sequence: CASRERGGWPGNTIYF. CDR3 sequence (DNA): TGTGCCAGCCGAGAACGGGGGGGGTGGCCTGGAAACACCATATATTTT.

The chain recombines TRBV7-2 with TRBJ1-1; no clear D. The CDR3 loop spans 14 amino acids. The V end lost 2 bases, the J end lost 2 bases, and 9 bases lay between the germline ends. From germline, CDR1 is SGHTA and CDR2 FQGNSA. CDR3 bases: TGTGCCAGCAGCTTAAGGGTTTTAAACACTGAAGCTTTCTTT. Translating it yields CASSLRVLNTEAFF.